These 8 T cell receptor beta chains were all obtained from the same sample, sequenced in a study of neurological immune-mediated disorders. TCRdb fed the 5' RACE reads into MiXCR, producing one record per CDR3 protein. The data show some 86,000 distinct CDR3 sequences, 2.6% seen once. The sequencing sample was made of PBMCs. These receptors were obtained from a woman aged 25 to 39 with multiple sclerosis.

This clonotype was observed at least ten times. V gene TRBV20-1 combines with J gene TRBJ2-2; TRBD2 matches 9 bases. Trimming removed 3 bases from V and 0 bases from J; junction bases left unmatched: 14. CDR3 length: 19 amino acids. The germline CDR1 and CDR2 sequences are DFQATT and SNEGSKA (reference sequence). This CDR3 is CSASVGASGTPANTGELFF. The CDR3 DNA is TGCAGTGCTAGCGTTGGGGCTAGCGGGACACCAGCGAACACCGGGGAGCTGTTTTTT.

This clonotype was seen at least ten times. The chain joins TRBV20-1 to TRBJ1-5; 7 bases fit TRBD1. Unmatched junction bases numbered 5, after V lost 3 bases and J lost 6 bases. Germline V gene lookup returns CDR1 DFQATT and CDR2 SNEGSKA (reference sequence). This CDR3 has 13 residues. The CDR3 here is CSASTGDFQPQHF. The CDR3 region has the DNA TGCAGTGCTAGCACAGGGGATTTTCAGCCCCAGCATTTT.

This clonotype appeared many times. CDR3: CASSPPAKQNTGELFF. In nucleotides, the CDR3 is TGTGCCAGCAGTCCGCCCGCGAAACAAAACACCGGGGAGCTGTTTTTT. The J gene is TRBJ2-2, the V gene TRBV7-2; D gene ambiguous. Germline CDR1 is SGHTA and CDR2 is FQGNSA. Trimming left V 6 bases short and J 2 bases short, with 16 bases between. The CDR3 is made up of 16 amino acids.

This clonotype was recorded at least ten times. The chain joins TRBV7-2 to TRBJ2-7; D may correspond to TRBD1 or TRBD2 (5 bases each). Germline CDR1 reads SGHTA; CDR2 reads FQGNSA. This CDR3 is built from 14 residues. Trimming cost V 5 bases and J 4 bases, with 15 bases left between them. CDR3 in DNA: TGTGCCAGCAGCCCCAAGAACGGGGCTTACGAGCAGTACTTC. This sequence encodes CASSPKNGAYEQYF.

This clonotype was counted at least ten times. The J gene is TRBJ2-7, the V gene TRBV7-9; 8 nucleotides match TRBD2. The length of the CDR3 is 15 residues. Losses at the gene ends were 5 bases for V and 7 bases for J; bases not matched to a gene: 13. Germline V gene data show CDR1 as SEHNR and CDR2 as FQNEAQ (reference sequence). The CDR3 is CASSPIPSGPGEQYF. The CDR3, as DNA: TGTGCCAGCAGCCCAATCCCTAGCGGGCCTGGGGAGCAGTACTTC.

This clonotype was recorded at least ten times. The chain recombines TRBV7-2 with TRBJ2-1; D unresolved. The germline V gene encodes CDR1 SGHTA and CDR2 FQGNSA. Between the trimmed V and J ends, which lost 3 bases and 4 bases, there was a span of 7 bases. This CDR3 spans 13 amino acids. The CDR3, as DNA: TGTGCCAGCAGCTTTGAGCTTTACAATGAGCAGTTCTTC. It codes for CASSFELYNEQFF.

The rearrangement links TRBV6-2 or TRBV6-3 to TRBJ2-7, with 8 positions matching TRBD1. The CDR3 spans 14 residues. CDR1 MNHEY and CDR2 SVGEGT come from the germline V gene. V trimming: 9 bases; J trimming: 2 bases; junction bases outside the gene matches: 9. In nucleotides, the CDR3 is TGTGCCAGTAGGATCGGGACAGGACCCTACGAGCAGTACTTC. This gives the protein CASRIGTGPYEQYF.

This clonotype was counted ten times or more. The chain links TRBV20-1 to TRBJ2-1, with 8 nucleotides matching TRBD2. This CDR3 contains 15 residues. The germline V gene has CDR1 DFQATT and CDR2 SNEGSKA (reference sequence). V was pared by 5 bases and J by 0 bases, with 6 bases of the junction left unmatched. The CDR3 region is CSAPNSGNSYNEQFF. The CDR3 DNA is TGCAGTGCTCCTAATAGCGGGAACTCCTACAATGAGCAGTTCTTC.